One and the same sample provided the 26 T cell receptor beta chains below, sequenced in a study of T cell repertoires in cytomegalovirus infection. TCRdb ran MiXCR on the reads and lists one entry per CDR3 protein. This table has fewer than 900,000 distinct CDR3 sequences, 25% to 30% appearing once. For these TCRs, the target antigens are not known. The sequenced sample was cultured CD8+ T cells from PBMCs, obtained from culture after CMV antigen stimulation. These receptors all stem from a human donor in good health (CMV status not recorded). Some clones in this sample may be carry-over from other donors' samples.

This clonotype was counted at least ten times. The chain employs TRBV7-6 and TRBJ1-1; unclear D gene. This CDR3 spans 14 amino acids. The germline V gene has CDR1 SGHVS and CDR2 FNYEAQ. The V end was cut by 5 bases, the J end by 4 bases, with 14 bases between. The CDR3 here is CASSPSGPPTEAFF. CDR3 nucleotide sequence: TGTGCCAGCAGCCCAAGCGGCCCACCCACTGAAGCTTTCTTT.

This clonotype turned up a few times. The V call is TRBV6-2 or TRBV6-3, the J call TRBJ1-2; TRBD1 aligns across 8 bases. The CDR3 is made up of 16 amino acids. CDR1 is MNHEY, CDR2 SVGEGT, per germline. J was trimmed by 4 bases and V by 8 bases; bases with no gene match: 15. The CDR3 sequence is CASYGQGREWGYGYTF. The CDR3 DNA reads TGTGCCAGCTATGGACAGGGAAGAGAGTGGGGCTATGGCTACACCTTC.

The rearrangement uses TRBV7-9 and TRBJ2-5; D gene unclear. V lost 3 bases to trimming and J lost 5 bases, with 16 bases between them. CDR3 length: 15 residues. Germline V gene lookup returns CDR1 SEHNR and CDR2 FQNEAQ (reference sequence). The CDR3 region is CASSFTNRRWETQYF. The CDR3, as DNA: TGTGCCAGCAGCTTTACGAATAGGCGTTGGGAGACCCAGTACTTC.

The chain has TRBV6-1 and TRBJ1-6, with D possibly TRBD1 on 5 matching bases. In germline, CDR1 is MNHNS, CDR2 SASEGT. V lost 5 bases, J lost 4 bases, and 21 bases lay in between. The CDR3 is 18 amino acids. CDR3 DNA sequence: TGTGCCAGCAGTTACCTCGCCCGGGACGGACAATATAATTCACCCCTCCACTTT. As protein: CASSYLARDGQYNSPLHF.

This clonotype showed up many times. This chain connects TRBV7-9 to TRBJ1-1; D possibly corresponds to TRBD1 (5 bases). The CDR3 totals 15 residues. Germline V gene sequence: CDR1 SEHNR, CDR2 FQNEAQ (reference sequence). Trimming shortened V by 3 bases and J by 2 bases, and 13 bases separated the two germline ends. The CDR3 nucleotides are TGTGCCAGCAGCTTGGACAACCTTTTAAACACTGAAGCTTTCTTT. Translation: CASSLDNLLNTEAFF.

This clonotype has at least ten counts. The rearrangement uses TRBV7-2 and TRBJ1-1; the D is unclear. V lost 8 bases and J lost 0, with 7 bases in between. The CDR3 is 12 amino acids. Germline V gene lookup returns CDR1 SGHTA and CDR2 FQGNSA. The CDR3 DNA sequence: TGTGCCAGCGGAGCCTTGAACACTGAAGCTTTCTTT. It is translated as CASGALNTEAFF. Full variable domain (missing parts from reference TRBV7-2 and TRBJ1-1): GAGVSQSPSNKVTEKGKDVELRCDPISGHTALYWYRQSLGQGLEFLIYFQGNSAPDKSGLPSDRFSAERTGGSVSTLTIQRTQQEDSAVYLCASGALNTEAFFGQGTRLTVV.

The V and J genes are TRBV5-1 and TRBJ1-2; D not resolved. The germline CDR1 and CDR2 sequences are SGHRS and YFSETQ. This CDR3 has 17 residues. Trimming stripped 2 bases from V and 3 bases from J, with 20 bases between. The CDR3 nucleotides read TGCGCCAGCAGCTTTCGGACGGATTCCATTCGATACTATGGCTACACCTTC. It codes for CASSFRTDSIRYYGYTF.

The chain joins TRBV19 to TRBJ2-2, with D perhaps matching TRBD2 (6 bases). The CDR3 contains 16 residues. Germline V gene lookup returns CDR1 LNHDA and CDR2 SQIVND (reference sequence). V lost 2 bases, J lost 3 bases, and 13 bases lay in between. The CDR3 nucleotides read TGTGCCAGTAGTATAACGGAAGGGGAGGACACCGGGGAGCTGTTTTTT. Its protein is CASSITEGEDTGELFF.

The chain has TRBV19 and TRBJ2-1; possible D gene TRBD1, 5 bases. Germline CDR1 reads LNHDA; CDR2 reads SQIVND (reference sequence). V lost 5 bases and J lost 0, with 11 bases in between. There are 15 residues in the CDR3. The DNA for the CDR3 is TGTGCCAGTAGTCTACAGGAGAGCTCCTACAATGAGCAGTTCTTC. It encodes CASSLQESSYNEQFF.

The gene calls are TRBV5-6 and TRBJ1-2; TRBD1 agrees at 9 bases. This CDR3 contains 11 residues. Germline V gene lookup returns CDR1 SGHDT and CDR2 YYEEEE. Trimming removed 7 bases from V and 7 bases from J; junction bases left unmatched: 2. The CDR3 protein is CASHRGLGYTF. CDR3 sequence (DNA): TGTGCCAGCCACAGGGGGCTTGGCTACACCTTC. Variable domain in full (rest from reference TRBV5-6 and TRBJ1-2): DAGVTQSPTHLIKTRGQQVTLRCSPKSGHDTVSWYQQALGQGPQFIFQYYEEEERQRGNFPDRFSGHQFPNYSSELNVNALLLGDSALYLCASHRGLGYTFGSGTRLTVV.

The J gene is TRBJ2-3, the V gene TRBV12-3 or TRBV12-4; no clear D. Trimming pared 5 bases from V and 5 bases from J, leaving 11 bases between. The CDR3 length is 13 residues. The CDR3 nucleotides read TGTGCCAGCAGTGCCCTGCCCGGAGATACGCAGTATTTT. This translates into CASSALPGDTQYF.

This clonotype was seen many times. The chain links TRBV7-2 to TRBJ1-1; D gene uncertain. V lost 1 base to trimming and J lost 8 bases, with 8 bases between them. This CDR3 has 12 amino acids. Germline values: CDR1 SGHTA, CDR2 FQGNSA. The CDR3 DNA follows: TGTGCCAGCAGCTTAGTCGGCAGGGAAGCTTTCTTT. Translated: CASSLVGREAFF. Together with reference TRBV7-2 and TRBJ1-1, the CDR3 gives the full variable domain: GAGVSQSPSNKVTEKGKDVELRCDPISGHTALYWYRQSLGQGLEFLIYFQGNSAPDKSGLPSDRFSAERTGGSVSTLTIQRTQQEDSAVYLCASSLVGREAFFGQGTRLTVV.

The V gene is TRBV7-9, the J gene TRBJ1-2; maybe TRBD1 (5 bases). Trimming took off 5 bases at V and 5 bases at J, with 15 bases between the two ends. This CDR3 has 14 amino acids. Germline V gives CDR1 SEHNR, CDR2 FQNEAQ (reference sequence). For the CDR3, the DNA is TGTGCCAGCAGCGGGGGGGGTCAGGAGTATGGCTACACCTTC. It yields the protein CASSGGGQEYGYTF.

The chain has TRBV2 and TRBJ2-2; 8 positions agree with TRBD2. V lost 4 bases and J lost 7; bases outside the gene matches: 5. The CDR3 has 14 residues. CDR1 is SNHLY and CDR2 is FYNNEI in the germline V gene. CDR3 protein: CASSAGGPRGELFF. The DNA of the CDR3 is TGTGCCAGCAGTGCGGGGGGGCCTCGCGGGGAGCTGTTTTTT.

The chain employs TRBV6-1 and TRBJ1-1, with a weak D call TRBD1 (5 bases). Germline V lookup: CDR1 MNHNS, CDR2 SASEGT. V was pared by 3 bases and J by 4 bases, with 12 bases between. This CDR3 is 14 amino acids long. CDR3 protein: CASSDWGGGTEAFF. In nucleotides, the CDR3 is TGTGCCAGCAGTGATTGGGGCGGGGGCACTGAAGCTTTCTTT.

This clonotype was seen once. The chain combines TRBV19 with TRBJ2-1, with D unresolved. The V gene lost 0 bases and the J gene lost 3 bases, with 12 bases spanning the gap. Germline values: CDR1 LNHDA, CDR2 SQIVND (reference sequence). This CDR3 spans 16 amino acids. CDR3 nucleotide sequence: TGTGCCAGTAGTATAGAGTCCGTGGCCATCTACAATGAGCAGTTCTTC. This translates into CASSIESVAIYNEQFF.

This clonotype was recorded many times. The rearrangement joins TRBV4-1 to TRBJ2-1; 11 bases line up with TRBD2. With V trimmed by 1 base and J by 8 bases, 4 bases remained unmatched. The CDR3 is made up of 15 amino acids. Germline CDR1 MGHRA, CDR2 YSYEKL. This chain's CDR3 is CASSQVLAGGDEQFF. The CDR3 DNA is TGCGCCAGCAGCCAAGTTCTAGCGGGGGGCGATGAGCAGTTCTTC.

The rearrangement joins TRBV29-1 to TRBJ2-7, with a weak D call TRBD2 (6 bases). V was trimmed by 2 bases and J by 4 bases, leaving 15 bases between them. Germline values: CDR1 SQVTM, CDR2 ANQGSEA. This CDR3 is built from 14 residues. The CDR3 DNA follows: TGCAGCGTTGAACGGGGGACTTCCTCTTACGAGCAGTACTTC. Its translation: CSVERGTSSYEQYF.

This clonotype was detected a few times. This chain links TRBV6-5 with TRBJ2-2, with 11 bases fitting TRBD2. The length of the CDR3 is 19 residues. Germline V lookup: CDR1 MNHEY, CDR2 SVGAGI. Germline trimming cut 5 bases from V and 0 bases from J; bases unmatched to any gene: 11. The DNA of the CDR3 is TGTGCCAGCAGTACGTTTAGCGGGGGGGCCAAATCGAACACCGGGGAGCTGTTTTTT. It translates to CASSTFSGGAKSNTGELFF.

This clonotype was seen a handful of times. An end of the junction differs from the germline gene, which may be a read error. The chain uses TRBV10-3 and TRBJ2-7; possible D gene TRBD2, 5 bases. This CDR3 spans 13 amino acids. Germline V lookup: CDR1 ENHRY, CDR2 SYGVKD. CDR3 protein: CAISESVGDEVSF. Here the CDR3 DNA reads TGTGCCATCAGTGAGTCGGTGGGAGACGAAGTGAGTTTC.

The CDR3 nucleotides are TGTGCCAGCAGCCAAGAGAGGCAAAATGAGCAGTTCTTC. It translates to CASSQERQNEQFF. V is TRBV3-1 and J is TRBJ2-1; D gene uncertain. CDR3 length: 13 amino acids. The germline V gene has CDR1 LGHDT and CDR2 YNNKEL (reference sequence). Trimming took off 0 bases at V and 7 bases at J, with 7 bases between the two ends.

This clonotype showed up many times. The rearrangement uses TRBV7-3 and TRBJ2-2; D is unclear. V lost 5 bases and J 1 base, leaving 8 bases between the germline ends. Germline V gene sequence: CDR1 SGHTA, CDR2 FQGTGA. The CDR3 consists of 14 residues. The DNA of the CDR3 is TGTGCCAGCAGCCCGTATATGAACACCGGGGAGCTGTTTTTT. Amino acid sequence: CASSPYMNTGELFF.

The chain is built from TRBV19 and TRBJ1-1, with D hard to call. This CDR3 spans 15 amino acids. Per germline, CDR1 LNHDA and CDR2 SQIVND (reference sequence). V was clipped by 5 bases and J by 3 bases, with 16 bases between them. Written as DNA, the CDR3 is TGTGCCAGTAGTCCCAACCGGGGTACGGACACTGAAGCTTTCTTT. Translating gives CASSPNRGTDTEAFF.

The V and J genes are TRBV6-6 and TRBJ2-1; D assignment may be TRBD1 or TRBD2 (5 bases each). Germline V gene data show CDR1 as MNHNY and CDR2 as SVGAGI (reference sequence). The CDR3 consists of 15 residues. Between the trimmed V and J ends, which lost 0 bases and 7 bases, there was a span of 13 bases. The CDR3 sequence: CASSYSRGALNEQFF. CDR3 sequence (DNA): TGTGCCAGCAGTTACTCACGGGGCGCCCTAAATGAGCAGTTCTTC.

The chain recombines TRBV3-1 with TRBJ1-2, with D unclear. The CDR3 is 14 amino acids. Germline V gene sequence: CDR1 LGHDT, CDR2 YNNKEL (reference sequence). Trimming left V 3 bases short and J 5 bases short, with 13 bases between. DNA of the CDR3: TGTGCCAGCAGCCAGGCTGAGGATGCGTATGGCTACACCTTC. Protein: CASSQAEDAYGYTF.

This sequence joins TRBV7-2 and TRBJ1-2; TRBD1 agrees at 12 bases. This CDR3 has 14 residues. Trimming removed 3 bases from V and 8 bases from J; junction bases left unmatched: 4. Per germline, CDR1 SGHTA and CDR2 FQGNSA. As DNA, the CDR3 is TGTGCCAGCAGCTTGGGGACAGGGGGCTTGGGCTACACCTTC. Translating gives CASSLGTGGLGYTF.